This TCR beta chain was retrieved from a study of blood T cell repertoires in COVID-19. Sequencing was performed with immunoSEQ multiplex PCR; in TCRdb, only in-frame clones are kept and a portion is missing. The top ten clones hold roughly 4% of a sample with almost 250,000 clones, around nine tenths of them seen once. The CDR3 consists of 13 residues. Trimming shortened V by 6 bases and J by 1 base, and 9 bases separated the two germline ends. This rearrangement joins TRBV12-3 or TRBV12-4 to TRBJ1-1; a weak D match, TRBD1 (6 bases). Sequencing used PBMCs or T cells enriched from blood (not recorded which). This TCR derives from a woman aged 25 to 45 who had recovered from COVID-19. CDR3 nucleotides: TGTGCCAGCAGAACGACAGGGAACACTGAAGCTTTCTTT. Protein sequence: CASRTTGNTEAFF.